This is a list of T cell receptor beta chains from one sample in a study of cytomegalovirus exposure and HLA in healthy donors. The protocol was immunoSEQ multiplex PCR, while the TCRdb copy is restricted to in-frame clones and leaves out a portion. This sample carries 260,000 or so clones, about 92% of them seen once, and the ten largest clones take around 3.1%. The specimen was PBMCs. These receptor sequences come from a woman in her thirties in good health and CMV-seronegative. Both conserved end residues are part of each CDR3. D genes are given only for firm matches. Some rows mark clone size as missing; the rest say once, few, many or name a class of expanded clone.

TRBV7-7	-	TRBJ2-2	-	CASSLGAATTGELFF	TGTGCCAGCAGCTTAGGGGCTGCGACTACCGGGGAGCTGTTTTTT
TRBV5-1	-	TRBJ1-1	-	CASSSTNSDTEAFF	TGCGCCAGCAGCTCGACAAATTCGGACACTGAAGCTTTCTTT
TRBV7-9	TRBD1	TRBJ2-7	-	CASSLGTGGIHEQYF	TGTGCCAGCAGCTTAGGCACAGGGGGCATCCACGAGCAGTACTTC
TRBV7-2	-	TRBJ2-7	-	CASSLTASASYEQYF	TGTGCCAGCAGCTTAACGGCTAGTGCCTCCTACGAGCAGTACTTC
TRBV5-6	TRBD1	TRBJ1-5	-	CASSWDRTNQPQHF	TGTGCCAGCAGCTGGGACAGGACCAATCAGCCCCAGCATTTT
TRBV6-5	TRBD1	TRBJ2-1	-	CASRRDRAPYNEQFF	TGTGCCAGCAGGAGGGACAGGGCCCCCTACAATGAGCAGTTCTTC
TRBV6-5	TRBD1	TRBJ2-7	once	CASNPRGQGSGQYF	TGTGCCAGCAACCCCCGGGGACAGGGGTCGGGGCAGTACTTC
TRBV11-3	-	TRBJ2-1	few	CASSLNTYNEQFF	TGTGCCAGCAGCTTAAACACATACAATGAGCAGTTCTTC
TRBV19	TRBD1	TRBJ1-2	once	CASRWGQGNYGYTF	TGTGCCAGTAGATGGGGACAGGGTAACTATGGCTACACCTTC
TRBV5-1	TRBD2	TRBJ2-7	-	CASSWGLAGDEQYF	TGCGCCAGCAGCTGGGGACTAGCGGGAGACGAGCAGTACTTC
TRBV9	-	TRBJ2-7	-	CASSVAGSYEQYF	TGTGCCAGCAGCGTAGCAGGGTCCTACGAGCAGTACTTC
TRBV19	TRBD1	TRBJ2-7	-	CATASTGRTYEQYF	TGTGCCACTGCATCGACAGGGCGAACCTACGAGCAGTACTTC
TRBV9	-	TRBJ2-7	-	CASSVADFASSYEQYF	TGTGCCAGCAGCGTAGCTGACTTCGCTAGCTCCTACGAGCAGTACTTC
TRBV4-3	TRBD2	TRBJ2-7	-	CASSQIVTSNLSYEQYF	TGCGCCAGCAGCCAAATTGTGACTAGCAATCTCTCCTACGAGCAGTACTTC
TRBV29-1	TRBD2	TRBJ2-1	-	CSVGPTVLAININEQFF	TGCAGCGTTGGACCCACGGTACTAGCGATAAATATCAATGAGCAGTTCTTC
TRBV7-2	-	TRBJ1-5	-	CASSFGSNQPQHF	TGTGCCAGCAGCTTCGGGAGCAATCAGCCCCAGCATTTT
TRBV5-1	-	TRBJ1-2	-	CASSRDTNYGYTF	TGCGCCAGCAGCCGCGATACTAACTATGGCTACACCTTC
TRBV27	TRBD1	TRBJ2-3	-	CASTLSHIQGFPDTQYF	TGTGCCAGCACTTTATCTCATATACAGGGGTTCCCAGATACGCAGTATTTT
TRBV29-1	-	TRBJ2-3	-	CSVPKISGGGTDTQYF	TGCAGCGTTCCCAAGATTAGCGGAGGGGGGACAGATACGCAGTATTTT
TRBV6-1	TRBD1	TRBJ2-7	once	CASDNRDRGRQYF	TGTGCCAGCGACAATAGGGACAGGGGGCGGCAGTACTTC
TRBV4-3	-	TRBJ2-5	-	CASSLLGNETQYF	TGCGCCAGCAGCCTTTTGGGGAATGAGACCCAGTACTTC
TRBV5-6	TRBD2	TRBJ2-7	-	CASSSSGRTYEQYF	TGTGCCAGCAGCTCTAGCGGGAGAACCTACGAGCAGTACTTC
TRBV18	TRBD1	TRBJ1-2	few	CASSHQGGDGYTF	TGTGCCAGCTCCCACCAGGGGGGCGATGGCTACACCTTC
TRBV4-3	-	TRBJ2-7	-	CASSQSPGAHYEQYF	TGCGCCAGCAGCCAATCACCCGGGGCCCACTACGAGCAGTACTTC
TRBV27	TRBD1	TRBJ2-5	-	CASSHSGTEETQYF	TGTGCCAGCAGCCACTCCGGGACAGAAGAGACCCAGTACTTC
TRBV19	-	TRBJ2-1	-	CASSMTSLGNEQFF	TGTGCCAGTAGTATGACTAGTTTAGGCAATGAGCAGTTCTTC
TRBV9	-	TRBJ2-2	-	CASSPEGRTGELFF	TGTGCCAGCAGCCCCGAGGGGCGGACCGGGGAGCTGTTTTTT
TRBV14	-	TRBJ2-7	few	CASSQGGREQYF	TGTGCCAGCAGCCAAGGGGGCAGGGAGCAGTACTTC
TRBV29-1	TRBD1	TRBJ1-1	-	CSVQGRGPKEAFF	TGCAGCGTTCAGGGCAGGGGGCCAAAGGAAGCTTTCTTT
TRBV28	TRBD1	TRBJ2-7	-	CASSSTGGHEQYF	TGTGCCAGCAGTTCGACAGGGGGACACGAGCAGTACTTC
TRBV4-2	-	TRBJ2-2	few	CASSQNTGELFF	TGTGCCAGCAGCCAAAACACCGGGGAGCTGTTTTTT
TRBV27	-	TRBJ2-5	-	CASRKDINEETQYF	TGTGCCAGCAGGAAGGACATCAACGAAGAGACCCAGTACTTC
TRBV6-1	-	TRBJ2-2	-	CASRENTGELFF	TGTGCCAGCAGGGAGAACACCGGGGAGCTGTTTTTT
TRBV4-2	TRBD2	TRBJ2-2	-	CASSQDPVGLALELFF	TGTGCCAGCAGCCAAGATCCTGTGGGACTAGCGTTAGAGCTGTTTTTT
TRBV9	TRBD1	TRBJ2-7	-	CASSVGTGNYEQYF	TGTGCCAGCAGCGTCGGGACAGGAAACTACGAGCAGTACTTC
TRBV7-2	-	TRBJ2-2	-	CASSLAPGATGELFF	TGTGCCAGCAGCTTAGCCCCTGGGGCAACTGGGGAGCTGTTTTTT
TRBV5-4	TRBD2	TRBJ2-1	-	CASSFAPGLGVNEQFF	TGTGCCAGCAGCTTTGCCCCGGGACTAGGGGTCAATGAGCAGTTCTTC
TRBV7-2	TRBD2	TRBJ2-3	-	CASSQAGVEYF	TGTGCCAGCAGCCAAGCGGGAGTCGAATATTTT
TRBV7-8	TRBD1	TRBJ1-3	-	CASTTGQGNTIYF	TGTGCCAGCACGACGGGACAGGGAAACACCATATATTTT
TRBV5-1	-	TRBJ2-3	-	CASSPLGGAGDTQYF	TGCGCCAGCAGCCCTCTGGGGGGGGCCGGAGATACGCAGTATTTT
TRBV6-6	-	TRBJ2-1	-	CASTLGPSSYNEQFF	TGTGCCAGCACCTTAGGCCCAAGCTCCTACAATGAGCAGTTCTTC
TRBV6-1	TRBD1	TRBJ2-1	-	CASSEAWTGTYNEQFF	TGTGCCAGCAGTGAAGCGTGGACAGGGACCTACAATGAGCAGTTCTTC
TRBV7-3	TRBD2	TRBJ2-3	-	CASSLTGAGGADTQYF	TGTGCCAGCAGCTTAACCGGAGCGGGAGGGGCAGATACGCAGTATTTT
TRBV6-5	TRBD1	TRBJ2-3	-	CASSLRRDRRDTQYF	TGTGCCAGCAGCCTACGCCGGGACAGAAGAGATACGCAGTATTTT
TRBV25-1	TRBD1	TRBJ2-7	-	CASSDTGQSRHEQYF	TGTGCCAGCAGTGACACGGGACAGTCTAGGCACGAGCAGTACTTC
TRBV6-1	-	TRBJ1-5	once	CASSDMGVQPQHF	TGTGCCAGCAGTGATATGGGGGTTCAGCCCCAGCATTTT
TRBV7-2	TRBD2	TRBJ2-7	-	CASSLGLAGGHEQYF	TGTGCCAGCAGCTTAGGGCTAGCGGGAGGTCACGAGCAGTACTTC
TRBV9	-	TRBJ2-3	-	CASSERRVGVTDTQYF	TGTGCCAGCAGTGAACGTAGGGTTGGGGTTACAGATACGCAGTATTTT